This entry is about one T cell receptor beta chain. What it binds is not known. A universal primer site arose from template switching, and cDNA bore unique molecular identifiers. TCRdb re-called the 5' RACE reads through MiXCR, storing one row per CDR3 protein. The table lists 1,800,000 or so distinct CDR3 sequences, roughly 35% of them singletons. This specimen comes from a study of identical twins. This CDR3 is 11 amino acids long. Germline V lookup: CDR1 GTSNPN, CDR2 SVGIG (reference sequence). Trimming removed 2 bases from V and 11 bases from J, with 12 bases in between. Study conclusions and caveats: Researchers caution that invariant MAIT and iNKT cells could partly confound zero-insertion analyses.

This receptor was obtained from a newborn girl in good health. The sample taken for sequencing was cord blood. V is TRBV30 and J is TRBJ2-5; maybe TRBD2 (5 bases). CDR3 in amino acids: CAWSRRREQYF. CDR3 DNA sequence: TGTGCCTGGAGTCGCAGAAGGGAGCAGTACTTC.